The present T cell receptor (beta chain) was sequenced within a study of blood T cell repertoires in COVID-19. Study context: Acute and convalescent COVID-19 specimens originated in the United States, Italy and Spain. From T cells, B-cell-depleted T cells, or PBMCs came the material, which was cDNA or gDNA.

The CDR3 totals 15 residues. Trimming took off 5 bases at V and 0 bases at J, with 11 bases between the two ends. Germline V CDR1 and CDR2: SGHAT, FQDESV (reference sequence). In the original processing: Estimated nucleated cell counts came from reference gene primer amplification. Measured with immunoSEQ multiplex PCR; TCRdb has only the in-frame clones, and not every one. V, J and clone size are taken as reported in that table, and D and trimming were inferred from the DNA itself. The sample has some 140,000 clones, less than 95% seen once. What was sequenced was peripheral blood. The rearrangement uses TRBV11-1 and TRBJ2-1; D may be TRBD1 (6 bases). The receptor was isolated from a man between 50 and 59 years old with acute or convalescent COVID-19. In nucleotides, the CDR3 is TGTGCCAGCAGCCCTGGACAGTCCTCCTACAATGAGCAGTTCTTC. Encoded protein: CASSPGQSSYNEQFF.